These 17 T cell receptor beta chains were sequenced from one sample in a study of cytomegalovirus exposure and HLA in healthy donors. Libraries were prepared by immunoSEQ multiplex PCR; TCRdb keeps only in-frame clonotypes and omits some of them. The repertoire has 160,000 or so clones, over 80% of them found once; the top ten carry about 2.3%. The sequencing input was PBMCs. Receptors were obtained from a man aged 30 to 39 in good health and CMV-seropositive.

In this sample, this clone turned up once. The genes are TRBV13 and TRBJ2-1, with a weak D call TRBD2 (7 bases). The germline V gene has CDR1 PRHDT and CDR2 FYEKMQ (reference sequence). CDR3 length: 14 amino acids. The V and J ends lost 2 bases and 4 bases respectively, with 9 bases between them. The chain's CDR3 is CASSLRGAYNEQFF. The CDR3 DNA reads TGTGCCAGCAGCTTACGGGGGGCTTACAATGAGCAGTTCTTC.

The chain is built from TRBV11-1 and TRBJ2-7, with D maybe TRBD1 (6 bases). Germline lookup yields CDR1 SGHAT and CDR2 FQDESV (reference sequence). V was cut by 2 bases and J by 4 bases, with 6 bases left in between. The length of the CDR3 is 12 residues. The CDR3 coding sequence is TGTGCCAGCAGCTTACAGGGGTACGAGCAGTACTTC. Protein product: CASSLQGYEQYF.

The CDR3 reads CASSLQALYSNQPQHF. In nucleotides, the CDR3 is TGTGCCAGCAGTTTACAGGCCCTCTATAGCAATCAGCCCCAGCATTTT. The V and J genes are TRBV27 and TRBJ1-5; D gene ambiguous. The germline V gene has CDR1 MNHEY and CDR2 SMNVEV (reference sequence). The CDR3 contains 16 residues. Trimming shortened V by 2 bases and J by 0 bases, and 11 bases separated the two germline ends.

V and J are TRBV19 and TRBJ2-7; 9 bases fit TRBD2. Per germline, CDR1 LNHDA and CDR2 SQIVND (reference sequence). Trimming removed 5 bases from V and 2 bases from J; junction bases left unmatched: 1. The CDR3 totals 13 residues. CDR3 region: CASSASGAYEQYF. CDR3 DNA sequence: TGTGCCAGTAGTGCTAGCGGGGCCTACGAGCAGTACTTC.

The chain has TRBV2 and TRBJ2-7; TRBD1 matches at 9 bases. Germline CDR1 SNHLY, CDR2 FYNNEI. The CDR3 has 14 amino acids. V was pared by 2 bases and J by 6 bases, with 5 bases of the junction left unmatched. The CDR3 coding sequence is TGTGCCAGCAGTGAAACAGGGGGCTCTTTCGAGCAGTACTTC. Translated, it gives CASSETGGSFEQYF.

In DNA, the CDR3 is TGTGCCAGCTCACGGGACACAGCTAACTATGGCTACACCTTC. This codes for CASSRDTANYGYTF. The chain couples TRBV18 to TRBJ1-2, with a weak D call TRBD1 (6 bases). Deletions cut 4 bases from V and 0 bases from J, with 9 bases between. The CDR3 runs to 14 residues. CDR1 is KGHSH and CDR2 is LQKENI in the germline V gene.

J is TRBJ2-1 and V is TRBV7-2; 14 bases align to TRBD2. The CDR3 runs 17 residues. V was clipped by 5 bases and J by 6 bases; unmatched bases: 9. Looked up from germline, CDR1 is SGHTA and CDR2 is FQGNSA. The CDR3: CASSRAGTSGGANEQFF. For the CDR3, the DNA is TGTGCCAGCAGCAGAGCCGGGACTAGCGGGGGCGCCAATGAGCAGTTCTTC.

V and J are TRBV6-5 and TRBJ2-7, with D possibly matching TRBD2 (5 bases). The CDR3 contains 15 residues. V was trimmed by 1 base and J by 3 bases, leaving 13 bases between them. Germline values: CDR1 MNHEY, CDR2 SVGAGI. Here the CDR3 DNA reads TGTGCCAGCAGTTACTTTGTGATAGGAGGCTACGAGCAGTACTTC. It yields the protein CASSYFVIGGYEQYF.

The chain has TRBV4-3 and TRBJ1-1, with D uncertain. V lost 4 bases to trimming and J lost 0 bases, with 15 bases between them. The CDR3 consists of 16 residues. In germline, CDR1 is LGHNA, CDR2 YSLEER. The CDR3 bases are TGCGCCAGCAGCCTCAGCTGGGGAGACCTGAACACTGAAGCTTTCTTT. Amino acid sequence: CASSLSWGDLNTEAFF.

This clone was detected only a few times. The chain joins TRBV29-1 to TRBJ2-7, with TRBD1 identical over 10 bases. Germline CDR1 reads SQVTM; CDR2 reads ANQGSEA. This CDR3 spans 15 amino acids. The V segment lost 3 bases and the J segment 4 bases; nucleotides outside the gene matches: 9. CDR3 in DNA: TGCAGCGTTGAGGCTCGGGACAGGGGTCTATACGAGCAGTACTTC. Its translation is CSVEARDRGLYEQYF.

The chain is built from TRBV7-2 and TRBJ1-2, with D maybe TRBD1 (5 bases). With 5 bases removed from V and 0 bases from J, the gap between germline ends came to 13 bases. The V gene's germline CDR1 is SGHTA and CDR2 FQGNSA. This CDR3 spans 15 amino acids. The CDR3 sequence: CASSPGGSSNYGYTF. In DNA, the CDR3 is TGTGCCAGCAGCCCCGGGGGGTCGTCTAACTATGGCTACACCTTC. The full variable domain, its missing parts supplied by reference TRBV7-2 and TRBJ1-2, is GAGVSQSPSNKVTEKGKDVELRCDPISGHTALYWYRQSLGQGLEFLIYFQGNSAPDKSGLPSDRFSAERTGGSVSTLTIQRTQQEDSAVYLCASSPGGSSNYGYTFGSGTRLTVV.

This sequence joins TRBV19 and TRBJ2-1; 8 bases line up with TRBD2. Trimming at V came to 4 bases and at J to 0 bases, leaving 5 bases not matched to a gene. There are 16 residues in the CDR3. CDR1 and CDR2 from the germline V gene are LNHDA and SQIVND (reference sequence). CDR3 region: CASSNSGASSYNEQFF. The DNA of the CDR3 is TGTGCCAGTAGTAATAGCGGGGCGAGCTCCTACAATGAGCAGTTCTTC. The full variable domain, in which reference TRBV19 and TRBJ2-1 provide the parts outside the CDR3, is DGGITQSPKYLFRKEGQNVTLSCEQNLNHDAMYWYRQDPGQGLRLIYYSQIVNDFQKGDIAEGYSVSREKKESFPLTVTSAQKNPTAFYLCASSNSGASSYNEQFFGPGTRLTVL.

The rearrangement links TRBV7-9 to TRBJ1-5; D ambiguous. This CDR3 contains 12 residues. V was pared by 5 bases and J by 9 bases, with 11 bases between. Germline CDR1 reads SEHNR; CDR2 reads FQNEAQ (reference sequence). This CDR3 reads CASSAQFGPQHF. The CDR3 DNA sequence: TGTGCCAGCAGCGCCCAGTTTGGGCCCCAGCATTTT. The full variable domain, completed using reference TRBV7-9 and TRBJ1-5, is DTGVSQNPRHKITKRGQNVTFRCDPISEHNRLYWYRQTLGQGPEFLTYFQNEAQLEKSRLLSDRFSAERPKGSFSTLEIQRTEQGDSAMYLCASSAQFGPQHFGDGTRLSIL.

Written as DNA, the CDR3 is TGTGCCAGCAGTTATCAGTTCGGAAACACCATATATTTT. It codes for CASSYQFGNTIYF. V usage is TRBV6-5 and J usage is TRBJ1-3; D ambiguous. The V end was cut by 3 bases, the J end by 4 bases, with 7 bases between. From germline, CDR1 is MNHEY and CDR2 SVGAGI. CDR3 length: 13 amino acids.

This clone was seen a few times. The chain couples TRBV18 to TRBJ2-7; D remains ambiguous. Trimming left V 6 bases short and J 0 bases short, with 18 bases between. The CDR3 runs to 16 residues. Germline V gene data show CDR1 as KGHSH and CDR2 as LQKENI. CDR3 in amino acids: CASSPEQLLSSYEQYF. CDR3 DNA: TGTGCCAGCTCTCCAGAGCAACTCTTGAGCTCCTACGAGCAGTACTTC.

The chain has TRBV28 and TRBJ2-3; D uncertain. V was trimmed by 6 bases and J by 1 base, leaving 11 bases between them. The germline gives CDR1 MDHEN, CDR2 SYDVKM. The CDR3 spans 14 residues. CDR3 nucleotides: TGTGCCAGCAGCCTACTGTTGGGCACAGATACGCAGTATTTT. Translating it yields CASSLLLGTDTQYF.

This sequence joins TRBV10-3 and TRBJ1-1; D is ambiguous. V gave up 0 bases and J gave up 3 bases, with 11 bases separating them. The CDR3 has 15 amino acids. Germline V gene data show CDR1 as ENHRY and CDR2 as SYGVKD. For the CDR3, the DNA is TGTGCCATCAGTGAGTCTAGCTATACGGACACTGAAGCTTTCTTT. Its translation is CAISESSYTDTEAFF.